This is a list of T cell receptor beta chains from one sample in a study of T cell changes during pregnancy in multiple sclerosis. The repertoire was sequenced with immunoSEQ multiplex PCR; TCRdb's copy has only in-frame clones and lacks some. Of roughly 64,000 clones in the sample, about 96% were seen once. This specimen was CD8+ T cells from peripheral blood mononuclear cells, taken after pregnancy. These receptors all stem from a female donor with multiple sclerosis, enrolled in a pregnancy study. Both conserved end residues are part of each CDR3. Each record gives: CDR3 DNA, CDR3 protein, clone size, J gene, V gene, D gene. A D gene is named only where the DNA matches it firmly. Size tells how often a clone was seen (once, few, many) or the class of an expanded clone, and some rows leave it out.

DNA: TGTGCCAGCAGTTCCGGGACAGGGGGTTCATATGAAAAACTGTTTTTT; CDR3: CASSSGTGGSYEKLFF; size: -; J: TRBJ1-4; V: TRBV28; D: TRBD1
DNA: TGTGCCAGTAGTCCATCGACCGGGACAGGGAGCAATCAGCCCCAGCATTTT; CDR3: CASSPSTGTGSNQPQHF; size: -; J: TRBJ1-5; V: TRBV19; D: TRBD1
DNA: TGTGCCAGCAGCTCAATAGCGGGAAGTTACAATGAGCAGTTCTTC; CDR3: CASSSIAGSYNEQFF; size: -; J: TRBJ2-1; V: TRBV5-4; D: TRBD2
DNA: TGTGCTAGTGGTTTGGGACAGGGGGCTGCAGATACGCAGTATTTT; CDR3: CASGLGQGAADTQYF; size: -; J: TRBJ2-3; V: TRBV12-5; D: TRBD1
DNA: TGCGCCAGCAGCCAAGATATCAGGACAGGGGCCTACGAGCAGTACTTC; CDR3: CASSQDIRTGAYEQYF; size: -; J: TRBJ2-7; V: TRBV4-3; D: TRBD1
DNA: TGTGCCAGTAGCCTAATTTTCGTTTCCGAGCAGTACTTC; CDR3: CASSLIFVSEQYF; size: -; J: TRBJ2-7; V: TRBV19; D: -
DNA: TGTGCCAGCAGTTTATCGCAGGGGGCCTACGAGCAGTACTTC; CDR3: CASSLSQGAYEQYF; size: few; J: TRBJ2-7; V: TRBV27; D: TRBD1
DNA: TGTGCCAGCAGCCCCCGGGACTATCCCACAGATACGCAGTATTTT; CDR3: CASSPRDYPTDTQYF; size: -; J: TRBJ2-3; V: TRBV5-8; D: TRBD2
DNA: TGTGCCAGCATGTGGGGGGAATCGAACACTGAAGCTTTCTTT; CDR3: CASMWGESNTEAFF; size: -; J: TRBJ1-1; V: TRBV19; D: -
DNA: TGTGCCAGCAGCTTACAACAGAATCCCTACGAGCAGTACTTC; CDR3: CASSLQQNPYEQYF; size: -; J: TRBJ2-7; V: TRBV7-6; D: -
DNA: TGTGCCAGCAGCCCTAGTTGGGGGGGCGCCACTGAAGCTTTCTTT; CDR3: CASSPSWGGATEAFF; size: -; J: TRBJ1-1; V: TRBV13; D: -
DNA: TGCAGCGTTGAAGGGGTAGCGGGAGGGCCCCCTGAGCAGTTCTTC; CDR3: CSVEGVAGGPPEQFF; size: -; J: TRBJ2-1; V: TRBV29-1; D: TRBD2
DNA: TGCAGCGCCAACCCGACTAGCGAACCCACAGATACGCAGTATTTT; CDR3: CSANPTSEPTDTQYF; size: -; J: TRBJ2-3; V: TRBV29-1; D: TRBD2
DNA: TGTGCCAGCAGCACAAACCCGACTAGCGGAAATGAGCAGTTCTTC; CDR3: CASSTNPTSGNEQFF; size: -; J: TRBJ2-1; V: TRBV7-6; D: TRBD2
DNA: TGTGCCAGCAGCTTTGGGCCCAGCGGGAGTTTGGGGGAGACCCAGTACTTC; CDR3: CASSFGPSGSLGETQYF; size: -; J: TRBJ2-5; V: TRBV7-9; D: TRBD2
DNA: TGTGCCAGCAGCACCGGATCAGGTACCTACGAGCAGTACTTC; CDR3: CASSTGSGTYEQYF; size: -; J: TRBJ2-7; V: TRBV7-6; D: -
DNA: TGTGCCAGTAGTATAGATCAGCGCGGGGTTTGGAGTGAGCAGTTCTTC; CDR3: CASSIDQRGVWSEQFF; size: -; J: TRBJ2-1; V: TRBV19; D: -
DNA: TGTGCCAGCAGCTTAGAGAGAACCGAGCAGTACTTC; CDR3: CASSLERTEQYF; size: -; J: TRBJ2-7; V: TRBV5-8; D: -
DNA: TGTGCCAGCAGCTTTTGGGGCGGTGGGGCCAACGTCCTGACTTTC; CDR3: CASSFWGGGANVLTF; size: -; J: TRBJ2-6; V: TRBV5-6; D: -
DNA: TGTGCCAGCAGTTTCCGGGACACTTATAGCAATCAGCCCCAGCATTTT; CDR3: CASSFRDTYSNQPQHF; size: -; J: TRBJ1-5; V: TRBV28; D: -
DNA: TGTGCCAGCAGTTTACGGACTAGTGCTAAGGTCGGGCAGTTCTTC; CDR3: CASSLRTSAKVGQFF; size: -; J: TRBJ2-1; V: TRBV6-6; D: TRBD2
DNA: TGTGCCAGCAGCAACATCGGACTAGCGGGTGGGACCGGGGAGCTGTTTTTT; CDR3: CASSNIGLAGGTGELFF; size: -; J: TRBJ2-2; V: TRBV21-1; D: -
DNA: TGTGCCTGGAGTTTCACGGGGATTTCAAAAAGGACCGGGGAGCTGTTTTTT; CDR3: CAWSFTGISKRTGELFF; size: -; J: TRBJ2-2; V: TRBV30; D: -
DNA: TGTGCCAGAAGCTCCATGGAACGGCGGGAGCAGTTCTTC; CDR3: CARSSMERREQFF; size: once; J: TRBJ2-1; V: TRBV7-5; D: -
DNA: TGTGCCTGGAGTCGTAATGGAGGCAGCCTTAGCACAGATACGCAGTATTTT; CDR3: CAWSRNGGSLSTDTQYF; size: -; J: TRBJ2-3; V: TRBV30; D: -
DNA: TGTGCCAGCAGTTTAAGGAGACTAGCGGGCAAGCAGTTCTTC; CDR3: CASSLRRLAGKQFF; size: -; J: TRBJ2-1; V: TRBV27; D: TRBD2
DNA: TGTGCCACCAGCAGATCCCACAGTACCCATAGGGGGGAGACCCAGTACTTC; CDR3: CATSRSHSTHRGETQYF; size: once; J: TRBJ2-5; V: TRBV15; D: -
DNA: TGTGCCAGCAGCTTTACAGGCGGAAGCTATGGCTACACCTTC; CDR3: CASSFTGGSYGYTF; size: -; J: TRBJ1-2; V: TRBV7-9; D: -
DNA: TGTGCCAGCAGCTTTGAGAAGGGGGCGACGAGCAATCAGCCCCAGCATTTT; CDR3: CASSFEKGATSNQPQHF; size: -; J: TRBJ1-5; V: TRBV12-1; D: -
DNA: TGTGCCAGCAGTCTACGAACTGAAGCTTTCTTT; CDR3: CASSLRTEAFF; size: few; J: TRBJ1-1; V: TRBV28; D: -
DNA: TGTGCCAGCAGTTTAACAGGGCTTGTCGGGGAGACCCAGTACTTC; CDR3: CASSLTGLVGETQYF; size: once; J: TRBJ2-5; V: TRBV28; D: -
DNA: TGTGCCAGCAGCTCCGATACCCTAAACAGGGGGAGGCAGCCCCAGCATTTT; CDR3: CASSSDTLNRGRQPQHF; size: few; J: TRBJ1-5; V: TRBV7-8; D: TRBD1
DNA: TGTGCCAACGGGGGACCGGCCGGGGAGCTGTTTTTT; CDR3: CANGGPAGELFF; size: -; J: TRBJ2-2; V: TRBV28; D: -
DNA: TGTGCCAGTAGTAGGACTAGCGGGAATTACAATGAGCAGTTCTTC; CDR3: CASSRTSGNYNEQFF; size: -; J: TRBJ2-1; V: TRBV19; D: TRBD2
DNA: TGTGCCAGCAGCTTCGGGACAGGGAGCGGTAATGAGCAGTTCTTC; CDR3: CASSFGTGSGNEQFF; size: -; J: TRBJ2-1; V: TRBV5-8; D: TRBD1